The 23 T cell receptor beta chains given below trace back to one sample, sequenced in a study of T cell responses to AZD1222 COVID-19 vaccine. The protocol was immunoSEQ multiplex PCR, while the TCRdb copy is restricted to in-frame clones and leaves out a portion. Here the sample spans some 130,000 clones, around 84% being singletons. The sequenced sample was peripheral blood, obtained on day 0 of AZD1222 vaccination. The origin of the receptors is an adult in good health.

The CDR3 reads CSVRTGDNYGYTF. CDR3 nucleotide sequence: TGCAGCGTTCGGACAGGGGACAACTATGGCTACACCTTC. The chain joins TRBV29-1 to TRBJ1-2, with 9 bases lining up with TRBD1. This CDR3 is built from 13 residues. The trim removed 5 bases at V and 2 bases at J, leaving 3 bases unmatched. Germline V CDR1 and CDR2: SQVTM, ANQGSEA.

This chain links TRBV7-9 with TRBJ2-2; D not resolved. CDR1 is SEHNR, CDR2 FQNEAQ, per germline (reference sequence). CDR3 length: 16 residues. Trimming cost V 4 bases and J 0 bases, with 12 bases left between them. Written as DNA, the CDR3 is TGTGCCAGCAGCTCTCCCCAGGCAGCGAACACCGGGGAGCTGTTTTTT. The encoded protein is CASSSPQAANTGELFF.

The chain recombines TRBV3-1 (or the pseudogene TRBV3-2) with TRBJ1-1, with a possible D match to TRBD1 (5 bases). The CDR3 runs 14 residues. Trimming shortened V by 5 bases and J by 1 base, and 11 bases separated the two germline ends. The V gene's germline CDR1 is LGHDT and CDR2 YNNKEL (reference sequence). The CDR3 DNA reads TGTGCCAGCAGCTCCCTAGGGGCGAACACTGAAGCTTTCTTT. Protein product: CASSSLGANTEAFF.

The rearrangement joins TRBV28 to TRBJ2-3; the D is unclear. This CDR3 has 16 amino acids. V lost 6 bases and J 3 bases, leaving 19 bases between the germline ends. Germline-derived CDR1 and CDR2 are MDHEN and SYDVKM. The DNA of the CDR3 is TGTGCCAGCAGCGCCGTGGGGTCCGTGGGGACAGATACGCAGTATTTT. It specifies CASSAVGSVGTDTQYF.

This rearrangement joins TRBV6-5 to TRBJ2-7; a possible D gene is TRBD2 (6 bases). The CDR3 runs to 15 residues. The germline gives CDR1 MNHEY, CDR2 SVGAGI. The ends were cut back, 6 bases at V and 3 bases at J, with 18 bases in the middle. The CDR3: CASSDRHGGVYEQYF. CDR3 DNA: TGTGCCAGCAGCGATAGACACGGCGGGGTCTACGAGCAGTACTTC.

The genes are TRBV4-2 and TRBJ1-4; D gene ambiguous. The CDR3 totals 15 residues. Trimming removed 3 bases from V and 2 bases from J, with 10 bases in between. Germline V CDR1 and CDR2: LGHNA, YNFKEQ. The CDR3 sequence: CASSQTSGTNEKLFF. For the CDR3, the DNA is TGTGCCAGCAGCCAGACTTCCGGGACTAATGAAAAACTGTTTTTT.

This clone was counted a single time. Relative to the germline gene, one junction end is altered; a read error may explain this. This chain joins TRBV3-1 (or the pseudogene TRBV3-2) and TRBJ1-2, with TRBD1 matching over 7 bases. Germline CDR1 is LGHDT and CDR2 is YNNKEL (reference sequence). The CDR3 loop spans 13 amino acids. Written as DNA, the CDR3 is TGTGCCAGCAGCCAAGATAAGAAGAGGACAGGCCACTTC. Protein product: CASSQDKKRTGHF.

The genes are TRBV7-9 and TRBJ2-7, with 11 bases that match TRBD1. Germline lookup yields CDR1 SEHNR and CDR2 FQNEAQ (reference sequence). This CDR3 comprises 17 residues. The J segment lost 7 bases and the V segment lost 4 bases, leaving 15 bases of the junction unmatched. CDR3 protein: CASSSPDRDRGREEQYF. CDR3 DNA sequence: TGTGCCAGCAGCTCCCCGGACCGGGACAGGGGGAGAGAGGAGCAGTACTTC.

The sample holds a few counts of this clone. The gene calls are TRBV19 and TRBJ1-5, with TRBD1 as a possible D gene (5 bases). CDR1 is LNHDA and CDR2 is SQIVND in the germline V gene (reference sequence). This CDR3 region has 19 residues. Trimming shortened V by 6 bases and J by 0 bases, and 24 bases separated the two germline ends. The CDR3 protein is CASRKLDSQIKYSNQPQHF. CDR3 DNA: TGTGCCAGTAGGAAATTAGACAGCCAGATCAAATATAGCAATCAGCCCCAGCATTTT.

V gene TRBV28 combines with J gene TRBJ1-1, with D possibly matching TRBD1 (6 bases). Germline-derived CDR1 and CDR2 are MDHEN and SYDVKM. The CDR3 runs 12 residues. V shed 5 bases and J shed 13 bases, with 17 bases lying between them. The CDR3: CASSVIGTTGFF. CDR3 DNA: TGTGCCAGCAGTGTAATCGGGACAACAGGTTTCTTT.

The rearrangement joins TRBV15 to TRBJ1-4; D might be TRBD1 (5 bases). Germline CDR1 LNHNV, CDR2 YYDKDF (reference sequence). V lost 9 bases and J lost 0, with 20 bases in between. The CDR3 length is 17 residues. CDR3 amino acids: CATRTGTDTATNEKLFF. The CDR3 region has the DNA TGTGCCACTAGGACCGGGACGGATACTGCAACTAATGAAAAACTGTTTTTT.

This clone was observed once. The chain employs TRBV10-1 and TRBJ1-5; unclear D gene. Trimming cost V 3 bases and J 4 bases, with 7 bases left between them. The CDR3 spans 13 residues. Germline V gene lookup returns CDR1 WNHNN and CDR2 SYGVQD (reference sequence). In DNA form, the CDR3 reads TGCGCCAGCAGTGAATTTGGGAATCAGCCCCAGCATTTT. Its translation is CASSEFGNQPQHF.

The rearrangement links TRBV3-1 (or the pseudogene TRBV3-2) to TRBJ2-4; maybe TRBD1 (5 bases). Germline loops: CDR1 LGHDT, CDR2 YNNKEL (reference sequence). V was trimmed by 2 bases and J by 3 bases, leaving 8 bases between them. CDR3 length: 14 amino acids. The CDR3 coding sequence is TGTGCCAGCAGCCAAAAAGGGGACAAAAACATTCAGTACTTC. Translated: CASSQKGDKNIQYF.

This clone was seen more than once but under ten times. This chain links TRBV28 with TRBJ1-2, with D unresolved. Germline V gives CDR1 MDHEN, CDR2 SYDVKM. This CDR3 has 13 residues. The germline V and J ends were trimmed by 4 bases and 2 bases, with 8 bases remaining between them. CDR3 sequence (DNA): TGTGCCAGCAGTTCACCCATCAACTATGGCTACACCTTC. The encoded protein is CASSSPINYGYTF.

The V gene is TRBV5-6, the J gene TRBJ2-7, with a tentative D call TRBD2 (5 bases). This CDR3 has 11 residues. V was cut by 7 bases and J by 7 bases, with 12 bases left in between. Germline loops: CDR1 SGHDT, CDR2 YYEEEE. CDR3 DNA: TGTGCCAGCTCTGAGACGGGGGAGCAGTACTTC. This gives the protein CASSETGEQYF.

The chain links TRBV2 to TRBJ2-3, with a weak D call TRBD1 (5 bases). The CDR3 totals 13 residues. Germline assignment: CDR1 SNHLY and CDR2 FYNNEI. Between the trimmed V and J ends, which lost 6 bases and 2 bases, there was a span of 9 bases. The CDR3 DNA follows: TGTGCCAGCAGAAGACAGTCCACAGATACGCAGTATTTT. Translated, it gives CASRRQSTDTQYF.

This chain links TRBV5-1 with TRBJ1-6; TRBD1 might be the D (5 bases). V dropped 5 bases and J dropped 9 bases, with 15 bases sitting between them. Germline CDR1 is SGHRS and CDR2 is YFSETQ. CDR3 size: 14 residues. DNA of the CDR3: TGCGCCAGCAGACAGGACCCCTCAAGTTCACCCCTCCACTTT. It yields the protein CASRQDPSSSPLHF.

The rearrangement uses TRBV20-1 and TRBJ1-5, with 7 bases matching TRBD1. Germline V gene data show CDR1 as DFQATT and CDR2 as SNEGSKA (reference sequence). V was pared by 3 bases and J by 1 base, with 12 bases of the junction left unmatched. The CDR3 is 17 amino acids. CDR3 amino acids: CSASFPGQKTSNQPQHF. CDR3 bases: TGCAGTGCTAGTTTCCCGGGACAGAAAACGAGCAATCAGCCCCAGCATTTT.

The chain is built from TRBV30 and TRBJ1-4; D may be TRBD1 (6 bases). V was trimmed by 3 bases and J by 8 bases, leaving 22 bases between them. This CDR3 contains 16 residues. CDR1 GTSNPN and CDR2 SVGIG come from the germline V gene (reference sequence). The chain's CDR3 is CAWRVTPGARREKLFF. CDR3 sequence (DNA): TGTGCCTGGAGAGTTACGCCAGGGGCCCGTCGAGAAAAACTGTTTTTT. Based on the CDR3 plus reference TRBV30 and TRBJ1-4, the full variable domain is SQTIHQWPATLVQPVGSPLSLECTVEGTSNPNLYWYRQAAGRGLQLLFYSVGIGQISSEVPQNLSASRPQDRQFILSSKKLLLSDSGFYLCAWRVTPGARREKLFFGSGTQLSVL.

This clone was found many times. The V gene is TRBV2, the J gene TRBJ1-1, with no clear D. CDR1 is SNHLY, CDR2 FYNNEI, per germline. V was cut by 7 bases and J by 0 bases, with 9 bases left in between. This CDR3 comprises 13 residues. CDR3: CASTAAMNTEAFF. The CDR3 DNA sequence: TGTGCCAGCACTGCGGCCATGAACACTGAAGCTTTCTTT.

Of note for this clone: Other DNA sequences from this sample encode an identical CDR3 as well. The chain has TRBV12-3 or TRBV12-4 and TRBJ1-1; D not certain. V lost 3 bases and J 5 bases, leaving 10 bases between the germline ends. This CDR3 contains 13 residues. CDR3 DNA: TGTGCCAGCAGTTTTGGCGGTGGTACTGAAGCTTTCTTT. Encoded protein: CASSFGGGTEAFF.

The chain couples TRBV5-6 to TRBJ1-6; D gene uncertain. V lost 0 bases and J 9 bases, leaving 13 bases between the germline ends. Germline V gives CDR1 SGHDT, CDR2 YYEEEE. The CDR3 has 15 amino acids. The CDR3 is CASSLGAGSTSPLHF. The DNA of the CDR3 is TGTGCCAGCAGCTTGGGGGCAGGTTCAACTTCACCCCTCCACTTT.

The chain combines TRBV5-1 with TRBJ1-1, with D uncertain. Trimming took 3 bases from V and 1 from J, leaving 13 bases between them. The CDR3 extends over 15 amino acids. CDR1 and CDR2 from the germline V gene are SGHRS and YFSETQ. The CDR3 DNA reads TGCGCCAGCAGCTCAGACACCAAAGGGAACACTGAAGCTTTCTTT. Translating it yields CASSSDTKGNTEAFF.